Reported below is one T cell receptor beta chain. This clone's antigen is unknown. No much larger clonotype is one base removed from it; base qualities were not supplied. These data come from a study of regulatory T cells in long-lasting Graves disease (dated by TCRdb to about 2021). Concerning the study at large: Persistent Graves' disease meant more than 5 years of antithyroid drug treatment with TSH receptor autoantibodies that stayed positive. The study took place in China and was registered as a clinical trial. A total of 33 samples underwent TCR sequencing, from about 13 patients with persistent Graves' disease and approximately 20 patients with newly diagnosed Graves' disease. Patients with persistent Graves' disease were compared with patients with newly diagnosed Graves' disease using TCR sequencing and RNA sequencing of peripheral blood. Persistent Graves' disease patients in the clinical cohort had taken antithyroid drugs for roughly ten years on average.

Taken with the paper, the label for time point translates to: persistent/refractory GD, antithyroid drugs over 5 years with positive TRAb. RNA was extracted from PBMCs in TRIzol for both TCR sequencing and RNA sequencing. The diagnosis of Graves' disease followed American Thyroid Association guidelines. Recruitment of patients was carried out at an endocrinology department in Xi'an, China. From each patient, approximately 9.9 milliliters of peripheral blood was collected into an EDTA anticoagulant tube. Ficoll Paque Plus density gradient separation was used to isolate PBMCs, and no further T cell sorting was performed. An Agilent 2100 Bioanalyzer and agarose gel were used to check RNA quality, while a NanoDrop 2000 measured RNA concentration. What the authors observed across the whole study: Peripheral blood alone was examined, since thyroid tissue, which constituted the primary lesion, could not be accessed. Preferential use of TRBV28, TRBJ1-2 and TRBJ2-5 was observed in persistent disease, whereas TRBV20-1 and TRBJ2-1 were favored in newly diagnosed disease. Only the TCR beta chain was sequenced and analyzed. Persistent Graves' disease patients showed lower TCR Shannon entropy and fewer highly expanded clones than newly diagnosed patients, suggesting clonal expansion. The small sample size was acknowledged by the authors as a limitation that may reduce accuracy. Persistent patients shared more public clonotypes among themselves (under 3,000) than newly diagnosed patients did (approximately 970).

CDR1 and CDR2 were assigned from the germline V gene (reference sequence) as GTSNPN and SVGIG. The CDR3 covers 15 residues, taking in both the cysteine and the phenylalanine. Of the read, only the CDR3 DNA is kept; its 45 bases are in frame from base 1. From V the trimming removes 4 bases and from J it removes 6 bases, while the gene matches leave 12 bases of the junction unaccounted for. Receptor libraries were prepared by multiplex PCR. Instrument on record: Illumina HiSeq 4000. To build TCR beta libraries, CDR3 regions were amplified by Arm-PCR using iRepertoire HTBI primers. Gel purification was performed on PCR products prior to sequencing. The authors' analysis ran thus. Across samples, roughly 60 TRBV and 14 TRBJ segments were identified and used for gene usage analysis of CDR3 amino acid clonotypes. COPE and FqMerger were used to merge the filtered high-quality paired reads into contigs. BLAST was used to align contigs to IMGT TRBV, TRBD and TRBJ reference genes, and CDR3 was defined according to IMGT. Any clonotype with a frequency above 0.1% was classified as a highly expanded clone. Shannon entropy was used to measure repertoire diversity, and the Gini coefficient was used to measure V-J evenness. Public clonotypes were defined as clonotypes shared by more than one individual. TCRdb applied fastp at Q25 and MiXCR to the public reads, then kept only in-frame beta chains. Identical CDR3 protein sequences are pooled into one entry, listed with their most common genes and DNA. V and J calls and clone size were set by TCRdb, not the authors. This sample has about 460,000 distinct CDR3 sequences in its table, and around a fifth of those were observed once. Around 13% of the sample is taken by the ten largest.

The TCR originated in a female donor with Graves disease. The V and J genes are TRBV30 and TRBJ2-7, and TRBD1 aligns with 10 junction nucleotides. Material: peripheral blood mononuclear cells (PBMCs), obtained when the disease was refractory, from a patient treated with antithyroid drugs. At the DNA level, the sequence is TGTGCCTGGATTGGGGGCGACAGGGGGCTTAGCGAGCAGTACTTC. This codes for CAWIGGDRGLSEQYF.